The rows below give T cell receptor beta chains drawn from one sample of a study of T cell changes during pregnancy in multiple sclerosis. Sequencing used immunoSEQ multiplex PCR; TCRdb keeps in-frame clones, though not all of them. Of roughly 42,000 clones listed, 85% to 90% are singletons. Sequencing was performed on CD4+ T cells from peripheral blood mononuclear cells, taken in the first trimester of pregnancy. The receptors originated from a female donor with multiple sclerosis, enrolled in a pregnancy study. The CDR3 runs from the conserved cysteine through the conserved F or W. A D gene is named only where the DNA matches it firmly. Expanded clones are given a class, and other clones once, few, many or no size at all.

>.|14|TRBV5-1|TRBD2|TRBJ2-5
TGCGCCAGCAGCTCGGGACTAGCGGAAGAGACCCAGTACTTC
CASSSGLAEETQYF
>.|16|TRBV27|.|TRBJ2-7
TGTGCCAGCAGTTTTGTGGGGGCGACTGGATCCTACGAGCAGTACTTC
CASSFVGATGSYEQYF
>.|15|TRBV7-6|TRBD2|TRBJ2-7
TGTGCCAGCAGCCGAGGGACTAGCGGCCCCTACGAGCAGTACTTC
CASSRGTSGPYEQYF
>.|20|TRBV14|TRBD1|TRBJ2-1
TGTGCCAGCAGCCAAGTTAGGACAGGGGGTCTCTCAGGACCGTACAATGAGCAGTTCTTC
CASSQVRTGGLSGPYNEQFF
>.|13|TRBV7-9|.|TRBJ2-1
TGTGCCAGCAGCTTAGCGCTGGCCGATCAGCAGTTCTTC
CASSLALADQQFF
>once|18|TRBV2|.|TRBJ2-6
TGTGCCAGCAGCCCACTACAGGGACCGGTCTCTGGGGCCAACGTCCTGACTTTC
CASSPLQGPVSGANVLTF
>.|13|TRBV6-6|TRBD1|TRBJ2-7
TGTGCCAGCAGCCGCGGACAGGGAGGCGAGCAGTACTTC
CASSRGQGGEQYF
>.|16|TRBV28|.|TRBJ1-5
TGTGCCAGCACCAGTGAAGAATTCGGCGGTCCTGGGCCCCAGCATTTT
CASTSEEFGGPGPQHF
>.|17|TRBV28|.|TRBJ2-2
TGTGCCAGCAGACCCCTACTAGCTGCGGTAACTACCGGGGAGCTGTTTTTT
CASRPLLAAVTTGELFF
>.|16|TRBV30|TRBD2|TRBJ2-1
TGTGCCTGCTCTAAGGGACTAGCGGGAGCCTACAATGAGCAGTTCTTC
CACSKGLAGAYNEQFF
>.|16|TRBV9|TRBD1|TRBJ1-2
TGTGCCAGCAGCTTAAGGACAGGGGGCCACGACTATGGCTACACCTTC
CASSLRTGGHDYGYTF
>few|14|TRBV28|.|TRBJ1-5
TGTGCCAGCAGTCTAAGGGGGGGAGGTCAGCCCCAGCATTTT
CASSLRGGGQPQHF
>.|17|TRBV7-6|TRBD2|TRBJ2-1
TGTGCCAGCAGCTTAGCGCAGACTAGCGGGAGGAAGGGCGAGCAGTTCTTC
CASSLAQTSGRKGEQFF
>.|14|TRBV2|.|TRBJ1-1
TGTGCCAGCAACTTAAAAGGGGTGAACACTGAAGCTTTCTTT
CASNLKGVNTEAFF
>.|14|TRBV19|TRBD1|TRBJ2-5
TGTGCCACTTCCCGGGGACAGGGGCTGGAGACCCAGTACTTC
CATSRGQGLETQYF
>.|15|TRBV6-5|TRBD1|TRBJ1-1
TGTGCCAGCAGTTTGGGCGACAGGGGAAGGACTGAAGCTTTCTTT
CASSLGDRGRTEAFF
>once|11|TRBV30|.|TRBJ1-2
TGTGCCTGGGAGGAGAACTATGGCTACACCTTC
CAWEENYGYTF
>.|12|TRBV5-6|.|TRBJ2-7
TGTGCCAGCAGCTGGCAGTCCGGGGAGCAGTACTTC
CASSWQSGEQYF
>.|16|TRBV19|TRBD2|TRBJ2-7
TGTGCCAGTAGTCCCGGACTAGCGGGAGTGCGTTACGAGCAGTACTTC
CASSPGLAGVRYEQYF
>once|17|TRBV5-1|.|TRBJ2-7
TGCGCCAGCAGCTCAAGAGGGCTTGTTGATAGGAGTTACGAGCAGTACTTC
CASSSRGLVDRSYEQYF
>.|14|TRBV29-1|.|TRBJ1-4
TGCAGCGTTTCCCCAGGGCACAGTAGGGAAAAACTGTTTTTT
CSVSPGHSREKLFF
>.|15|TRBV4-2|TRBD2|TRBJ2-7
TGTGCCAGCAGCCAGGCCACTAGCGGAGATTACGAGCAGTACTTC
CASSQATSGDYEQYF
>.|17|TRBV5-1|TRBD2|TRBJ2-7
TGCGCCAGCAGCCCAGGCCTAAGCGGGAGGGCCGGCCACGAGCAGTACTTC
CASSPGLSGRAGHEQYF
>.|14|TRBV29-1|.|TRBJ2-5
TGCAGCGTTAACTCTGGACAGCTGATACAGACCCAGTACTTC
CSVNSGQLIQTQYF
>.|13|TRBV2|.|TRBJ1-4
TGTGCCAGCAGGTACAGTCTTAATGAAAAACTGTTTTTT
CASRYSLNEKLFF
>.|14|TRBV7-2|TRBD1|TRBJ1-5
TGTGCCAGCACAGGGGGATGGGGCAATCAGCCCCAGCATTTT
CASTGGWGNQPQHF
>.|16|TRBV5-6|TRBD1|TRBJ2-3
TGTGCCAGCAGCTTGGCCGGCAGGGGGTACACAGATACGCAGTATTTT
CASSLAGRGYTDTQYF
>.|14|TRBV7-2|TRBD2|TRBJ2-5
TGTGCCAGCAGCTATAGCGGGAGTGGGGAGACCCAGTACTTC
CASSYSGSGETQYF
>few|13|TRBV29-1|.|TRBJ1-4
TGCAGCGTTTCTAGGGGGAATAATGAAAAACTGTTTTTT
CSVSRGNNEKLFF
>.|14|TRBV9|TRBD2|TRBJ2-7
TGTGCCAGCAGCGTAGCGGGGGGTAGGTACGAGCAGTACTTC
CASSVAGGRYEQYF
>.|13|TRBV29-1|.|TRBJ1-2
TGCAGCGTTGAACTGACAGGCTACTATGGCTACACCTTC
CSVELTGYYGYTF
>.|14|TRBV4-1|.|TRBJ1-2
TGCGCCAGCAGCCAACCCCTTAGGGAGTATGGCTACACCTTC
CASSQPLREYGYTF
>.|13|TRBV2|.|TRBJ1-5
TGTGCCAGCATCGGACAGCACAATCAGCCCCAGCATTTT
CASIGQHNQPQHF
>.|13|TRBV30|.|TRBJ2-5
TGTGCCTGGAGTGAAAGAGCGGGAGAGACCCAGTACTTC
CAWSERAGETQYF
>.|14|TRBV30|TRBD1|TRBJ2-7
TGTGCCTGGAAGGGACAGGGCGTCTCCTACGAGCAGTACTTC
CAWKGQGVSYEQYF
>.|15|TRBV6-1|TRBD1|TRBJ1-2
TGTGCCAGCAAACCCGCGGACAGGGGGGACTATGGCTACACCTTC
CASKPADRGDYGYTF
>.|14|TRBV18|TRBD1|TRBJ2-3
TGTGCCAGCTCACCGACAGGGTTCCCAGATACGCAGTATTTT
CASSPTGFPDTQYF
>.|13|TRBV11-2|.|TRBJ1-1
TGTGCCAGCAGCGCCAGGCAGGGCACTGAAGCTTTCTTT
CASSARQGTEAFF
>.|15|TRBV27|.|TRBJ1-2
TGTGCCAGCAGTTTATTGGCAGGGGCAAGCTATGGCTACACCTTC
CASSLLAGASYGYTF
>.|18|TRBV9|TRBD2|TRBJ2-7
TGTGCCAGCAGCCCGGGGGGGCTAGCGGGAGGGGGCAGATCGGCGCAGTACTTC
CASSPGGLAGGGRSAQYF
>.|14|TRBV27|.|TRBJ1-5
TGTGCCAGCAGTTTAGCAGTGAGGCATCAGCCCCAGCATTTT
CASSLAVRHQPQHF
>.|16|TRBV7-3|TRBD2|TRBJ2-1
TGTGCCAGCAGCCGTAGCGGGAGCCAGTCCTACAATGAGCAGTTCTTC
CASSRSGSQSYNEQFF
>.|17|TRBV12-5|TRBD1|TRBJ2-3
TGTGCTAGTGGTGGGGGTCTCGGGACAGGGGCCCCAGATACGCAGTATTTT
CASGGGLGTGAPDTQYF
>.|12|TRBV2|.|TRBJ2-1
TGTGCCAGCAGTGAAGCGGCGGGAAGGCAGTTCTTC
CASSEAAGRQFF
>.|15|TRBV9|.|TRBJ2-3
TGTGCCAGCAGCGTAGACGGGGTCCCCACAGATACGCAGTATTTT
CASSVDGVPTDTQYF
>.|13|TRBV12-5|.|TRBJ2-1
TGTGCTAGTGGTTTGGAAACAAACAATGAGCAGTTCTTC
CASGLETNNEQFF
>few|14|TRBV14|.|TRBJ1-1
TGTGCCAGCAGCCAGGCAGGCATGAACACTGAAGCTTTCTTT
CASSQAGMNTEAFF
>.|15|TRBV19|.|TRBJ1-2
TGTGCCAGTAGTATAGTTAGTGTACGGAACTATGGCTACACCTTC
CASSIVSVRNYGYTF
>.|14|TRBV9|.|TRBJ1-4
TGTGCCAGCAGCGTATCTCGGGGGGCCGGAAAACTGTTTTTT
CASSVSRGAGKLFF
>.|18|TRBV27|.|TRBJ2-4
TGTGCCAGCAGTTTACGATATCCCCCCTACTTAGCCAAAAACATTCAGTACTTC
CASSLRYPPYLAKNIQYF